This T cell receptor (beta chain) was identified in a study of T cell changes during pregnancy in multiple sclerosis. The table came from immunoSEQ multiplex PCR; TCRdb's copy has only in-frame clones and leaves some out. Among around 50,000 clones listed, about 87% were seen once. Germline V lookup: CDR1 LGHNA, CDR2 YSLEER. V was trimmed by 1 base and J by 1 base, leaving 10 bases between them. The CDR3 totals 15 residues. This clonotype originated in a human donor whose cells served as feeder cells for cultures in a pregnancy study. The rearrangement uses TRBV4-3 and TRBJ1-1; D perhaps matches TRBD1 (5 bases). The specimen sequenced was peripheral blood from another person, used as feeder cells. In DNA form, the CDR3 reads TGCGCCAGCAGCCAAGTCGGGACGGCGAACACTGAAGCTTTCTTT. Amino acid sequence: CASSQVGTANTEAFF.